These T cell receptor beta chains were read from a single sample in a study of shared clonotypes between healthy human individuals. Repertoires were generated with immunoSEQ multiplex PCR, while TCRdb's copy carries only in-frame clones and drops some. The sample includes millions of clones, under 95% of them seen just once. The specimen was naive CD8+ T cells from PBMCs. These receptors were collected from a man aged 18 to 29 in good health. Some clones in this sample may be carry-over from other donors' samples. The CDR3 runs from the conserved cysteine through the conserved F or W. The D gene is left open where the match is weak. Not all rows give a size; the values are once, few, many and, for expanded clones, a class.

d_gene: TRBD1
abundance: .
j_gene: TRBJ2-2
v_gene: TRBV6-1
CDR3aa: CASSETGGYTGELFF
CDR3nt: TGTGCCAGCAGTGAAACAGGGGGCTACACCGGGGAGCTGTTTTTT

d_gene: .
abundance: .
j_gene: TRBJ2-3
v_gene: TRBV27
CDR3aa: CASSSWGPRSLTDTQYF
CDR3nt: TGTGCCAGCAGTTCCTGGGGGCCTCGGAGTCTCACAGATACGCAGTATTTT

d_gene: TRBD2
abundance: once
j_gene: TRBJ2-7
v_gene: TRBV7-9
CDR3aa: CASSSGLGFKERYEQYF
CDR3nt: TGTGCCAGCAGCTCGGGACTAGGTTTTAAGGAGCGCTACGAGCAGTACTTC

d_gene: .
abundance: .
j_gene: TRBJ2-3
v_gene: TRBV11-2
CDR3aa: CACGAGIPDTQYF
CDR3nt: TGTGCCTGCGGGGCGGGAATACCAGATACGCAGTATTTT

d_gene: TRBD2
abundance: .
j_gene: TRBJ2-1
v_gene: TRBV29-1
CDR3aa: CSVGGLAGARRSYNEQFF
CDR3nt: TGCAGCGTTGGCGGGCTAGCGGGAGCTCGGCGATCCTACAATGAGCAGTTCTTC

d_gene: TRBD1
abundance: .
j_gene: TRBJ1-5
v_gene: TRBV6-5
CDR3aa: CASSDRGNQPQHF
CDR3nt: TGTGCCAGCAGCGACAGGGGGAATCAGCCCCAGCATTTT

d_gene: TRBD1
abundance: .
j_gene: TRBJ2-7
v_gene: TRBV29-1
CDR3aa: CSVRTGSSYEQYF
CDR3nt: TGCAGCGTTAGGACAGGGAGCTCCTACGAGCAGTACTTC

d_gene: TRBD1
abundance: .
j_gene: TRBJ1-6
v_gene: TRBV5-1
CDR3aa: CASSSGQGTRSPLHF
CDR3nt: TGCGCCAGCAGCTCGGGACAGGGGACTAGGTCACCCCTCCACTTT

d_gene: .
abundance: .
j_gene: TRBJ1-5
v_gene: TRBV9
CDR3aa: CASSDITGGPQHF
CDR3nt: TGTGCCAGCAGCGACATAACGGGGGGGCCCCAGCATTTT

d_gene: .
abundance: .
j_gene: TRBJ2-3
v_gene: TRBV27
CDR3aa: CASSLVGAVDTQYF
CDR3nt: TGTGCCAGCAGTTTAGTAGGGGCGGTAGATACGCAGTATTTT

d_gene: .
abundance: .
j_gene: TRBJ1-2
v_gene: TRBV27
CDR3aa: CASSRGGVGYTF
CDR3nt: TGTGCCAGCAGTAGGGGGGGCGTTGGCTACACCTTC

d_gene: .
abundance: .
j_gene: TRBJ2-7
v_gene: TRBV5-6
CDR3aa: CASSLRRAYEQYF
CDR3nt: TGTGCCAGCAGCTTGCGGAGAGCCTACGAGCAGTACTTC

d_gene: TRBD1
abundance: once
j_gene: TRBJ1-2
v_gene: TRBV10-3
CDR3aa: CAITKQGNGYTF
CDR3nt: TGTGCCATCACCAAACAGGGGAATGGCTACACCTTC

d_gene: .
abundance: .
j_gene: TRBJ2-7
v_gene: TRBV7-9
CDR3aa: CASSEGGSTPHADEQYF
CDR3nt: TGTGCCAGCAGCGAAGGCGGCAGCACGCCCCATGCCGACGAGCAGTACTTC